This T cell receptor (beta chain) was recovered during a study of blood T cell repertoires in COVID-19. Study as a whole: Researchers got acute and convalescent COVID-19 samples from the United States, Italy and Spain. The cDNA or gDNA used as material had been derived from T cells, B-cell-depleted T cells, or PBMCs.

Participants were placed into cohorts based on the clinical history they reported. V was pared by 6 bases and J by 2 bases, with 5 bases of the junction left unmatched. CDR1 and CDR2 (germline): MNHEY, SMNVEV (reference sequence). This CDR3 spans 14 amino acids. Sequenced by immunoSEQ multiplex PCR; TCRdb stores in-frame clones only, minus some. Among roughly 250,000 clones listed, about 90% were seen once. The sequenced material came from PBMCs or T cells enriched from blood (not recorded which). The genes are TRBV27 and TRBJ1-2; 8 nucleotides line up with TRBD1. The TCR comes from a young woman who had recovered from COVID-19. CDR3 sequence reads: CASSRTGNNYGYTF. For the CDR3, the DNA is TGTGCCAGCAGCCGGACAGGGAACAACTATGGCTACACCTTC.